A single T cell receptor (beta chain) is shown here with its context. The entry originates in a study of blood T cell repertoires in COVID-19. About the research overall: The analysed material was cDNA or gDNA that came from T cells, B-cell-depleted T cells, or PBMCs.

Trimming removed 3 bases from V and 1 base from J, with 14 bases in between. Germline values: CDR1 MNHEY, CDR2 SMNVEV (reference sequence). This CDR3 spans 16 amino acids. In the original workflow: The assay estimated nucleated cells by amplifying reference gene primers. TCRdb keeps only in-frame clones here, not all; method: immunoSEQ multiplex PCR. That table is the source of V, J and clone size, and D and trimming were worked out from the DNA. This sample carries over 35,000 clones, roughly 90% of them seen once, and the ten largest clones take about 20%. Sequenced: peripheral blood. The clonotype comes from a man between 70 and 80 years old with active COVID-19. The chain links TRBV27 to TRBJ2-3; D not resolved. The CDR3 DNA reads TGTGCCAGCAGTTTGCTACCCGGCAGCGGCACAGATACGCAGTATTTT. It translates to CASSLLPGSGTDTQYF.